The clone carrying this T cell receptor beta chain has at least ten counts. Division of CD4+ cells produced a CD45RA+ naive subset and a CD45RA-negative memory subset. Source study methods: In the immunoSEQ data, sequences were junction-only and lacked quality scores, so filtering differed. This table comes from immunoSEQ multiplex PCR, and its TCRdb copy is limited to in-frame clones, with some not included. From that table come the V and J calls and clone size; the DNA was used to work out D and trimming. In the table there are over a million clones, about four fifths of which are singletons. The source of the sample is a study of shared clonotypes between healthy human individuals. Study context: Three plates were used per donor for CD4 naive, three for CD4 memory, two for CD8 naive and one for CD8 memory.

After removal of 3 bases from V and 1 base from J, the junction contained 9 bases not matched to a gene. This CDR3 spans 17 amino acids. CDR1 and CDR2 from the germline V gene are MDHEN and SYDVKM. This chain connects TRBV28 to TRBJ1-5, with 7 nucleotides matching TRBD1. The TCR was taken from a man between 18 and 35 years old in good health. Some clones in this sample may be carry-over from other donors' samples. Sequencing input: memory CD4+ T cells from PBMCs. Subset meaning: CD45RA-negative fraction. The CDR3 DNA is TGTGCCAGCAGTTTTCTCTCGACAGGGTTGAGCAATCAGCCCCAGCATTTT. This gives the protein CASSFLSTGLSNQPQHF.